A selection of T cell receptor beta chains follows, all from one sample in a study of blood T cell repertoires in COVID-19. Measured with immunoSEQ multiplex PCR; TCRdb has only the in-frame clones, and not every one. The table has 80,000 to 100,000 clones, approximately 84% seen once. The sample consisted of peripheral blood. Receptors originate from a man aged 55-75 years with acute or convalescent COVID-19. Both conserved end residues are part of each CDR3. Each record gives: V gene, CDR3 protein.

TRBV11-2	CASSLRTVSGELFF
TRBV2	CASSDQGIYTDTQYF
TRBV9	CASSNADRVDEQFF
TRBV6-6	CASSKYPTGTYEQYF
TRBV11-3	CASSASPGTGGAGANVLTF
TRBV6-5	CASSSTGFHEQFF
TRBV12-3/TRBV12-4	CASSLAGGASQFF
TRBV5-4	CASSLGGSSNQPQHF
TRBV14	CASSQAKYEQYF
TRBV27	CASSSLAGGNTGELFF
TRBV9	CASSATGTSGNNEQFF
TRBV24-1	CATSEKGTGLNTEAFF
TRBV7-6	CALGRETQYF
TRBV7-2	CASSSRRDLSSSTQYF
TRBV7-6	CASSLKDRGFTETQYF
TRBV4-1	CASSEAPGRVETQYF
TRBV7-8	CASSFFNEQFF
TRBV30	CAWSVGTSGGETQYF
TRBV29-1	CSGGTLHEQYF
TRBV7-2	CASSLFVELSEQFF
TRBV7-7	CASSFWELGATNEKLFF
TRBV18	CASSPPWDRGNTIYF
TRBV27	CASSPTGRHTRTGELFF
TRBV6-2/TRBV6-3	CASSYAGTGPESQETQYF
TRBV28	CASRSNGNTGELFF
TRBV5-1	CASSLEGLAGALDTQYF
TRBV10-3	CAISVGGGSGNTIYF
TRBV5-1	CASSLDGDRYGYTF
TRBV27	CASSLKGGQGRGSGANVLTF
TRBV25-1	CASIRDRGRQGDTQYF
TRBV28	CASSFRGNEQFF
TRBV19	CASSSQGPGANVLTF
TRBV3-1/TRBV3-2	CASSRSRDKQETQYF